This T cell receptor beta chain was captured in a study of cytomegalovirus exposure and HLA in healthy donors. In the case of this clone: An end of the junction differs from the germline gene, which may be a read error.

The CDR3 runs 15 residues. The germline V gene has CDR1 MNHEY and CDR2 SVGAGI. The study ran its PCR with 60 Vbeta and 13 Jbeta primers. Assay used: immunoSEQ multiplex PCR; TCRdb lists only in-frame clones, some missing. The table has approximately 200,000 clones, more than 60% seen once; the top ten hold roughly 16%. The chain uses TRBV6-5 and TRBJ2-2, with 12 bases that match TRBD1. This TCR came from a man aged 35 to 55 in good health and CMV-seronegative. The sample consisted of PBMCs. The CDR3, as DNA: TGTGCCAGCAGTTCCCCGGGACAGGGGGCCGGAGAGCTGTTTTTT. This gives the protein CASSSPGQGAGELFF.